The present TCR beta chain was sequenced within a study of identical twins. Findings and limits, study-wide: Cord blood's abundant beta clonotypes had fewer insertions, unlike memory repertoires.

Template switching supplied a universal primer site; unique molecular identifiers were carried on the cDNA. MiXCR, applied by TCRdb to the 5' RACE reads, yields one record per CDR3 protein. The sample carries about 340,000 distinct CDR3 sequences, about 12% recorded once. The CDR3 sequence is 11 residues long. Germline V gene lookup returns CDR1 DFQATT and CDR2 SNEGSKA (reference sequence). Trimming left V 6 bases short and J 8 bases short, with 11 bases between. For this clonotype: Its specificity is not known.

This sample was also put to use in a study of yellow fever vaccine responses in identical twins.

Sequencing used CD8+ T cells sorted from blood. The genes are TRBV20-1 and TRBJ2-1, with D perhaps TRBD2 (6 bases). This sequence was found in a woman aged 18-30 years in good health. This CDR3 is CSARTIDEQFF. The CDR3 nucleotides are TGCAGTGCAAGGACTATCGATGAGCAGTTCTTC.